The T cell receptor (beta chain) under discussion was sequenced for a study of vaccination and CD4 T cells after COVID-19. Study details: For post-vaccine samples, collection took place a median approximately 77 days after dose two, ranging from 14 to 241. Investigators stimulated cells with overlapping spike peptides drawn from SARS-CoV-2, HCoV-NL63, HCoV-OC43 and HCoV-229E.

V trimming: 7 bases; J trimming: 4 bases; junction bases outside the gene matches: 8. The CDR3 totals 14 residues. This clonotype has only a few counts. Its cognate antigen is unknown. The treatment here: 10-day PBMC culture with coronavirus spike peptide pools or control peptides (ViraFEST assay). PCR tests turned positive between March and December 2020, before US Alpha, Beta and Delta variants. Cultured CD4+ T cell DNA was sequenced using the Oncomine TCR Beta short-read assay. The genomic DNA was obtained from cultured CD4+ T cells by extraction with the QIAamp micro DNA kit. TCRdb ran MiXCR on the PCR reads and lists one entry per CDR3 protein. Seen here are some 18,000 distinct CDR3 sequences, more than 50% observed once, and the top ten hold roughly 10%.

Material: CD4+ T cells from blood, cultured in vitro. The source is a human donor who had recovered from COVID-19. J is TRBJ2-5 and V is TRBV6-7, with 8 bases identical to TRBD1. TRBV6-7 counts as an open reading frame of uncertain function. For the CDR3, the DNA is TGTGCCAGCAAGGAGACAGGGGTTCGAGAGACCCAGTACTTC. The encoded protein is CASKETGVRETQYF.